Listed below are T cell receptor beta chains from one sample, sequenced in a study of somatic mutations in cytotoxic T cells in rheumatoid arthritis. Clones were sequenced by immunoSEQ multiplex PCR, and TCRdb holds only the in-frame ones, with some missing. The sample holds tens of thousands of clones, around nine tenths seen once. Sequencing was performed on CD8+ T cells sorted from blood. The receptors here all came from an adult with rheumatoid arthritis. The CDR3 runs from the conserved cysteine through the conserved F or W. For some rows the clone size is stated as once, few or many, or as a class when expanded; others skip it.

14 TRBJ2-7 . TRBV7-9 CASSLAGGGYEQYF
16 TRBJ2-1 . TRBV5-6 CASSHRKGYPYNEQFF
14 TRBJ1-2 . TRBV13 CASSLGPDYYGYTF
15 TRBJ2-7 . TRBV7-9 CASSWADRASYEQYF
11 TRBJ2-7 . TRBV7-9 CASSSGNEQYF
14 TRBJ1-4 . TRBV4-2 CASSQEGGKEKLFF
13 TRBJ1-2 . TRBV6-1 CASSDGANYGYTF
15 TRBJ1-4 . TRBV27 CASRRLGEVYGELFF
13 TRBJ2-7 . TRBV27 CASSNRGLYEQYF
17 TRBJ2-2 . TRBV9 CASSPEGTGGDTGELFF
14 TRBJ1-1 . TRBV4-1 CASSSLQGNTEAFF
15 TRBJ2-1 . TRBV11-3 CASSASGRVYNEQFF
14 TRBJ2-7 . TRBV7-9 CASSLPGQVYEQYF
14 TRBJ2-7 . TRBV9 CASSGGTGDYEQYF
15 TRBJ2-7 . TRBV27 CASSLFGQGLDEQYF
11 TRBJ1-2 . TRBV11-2 CASSLVQGYTF
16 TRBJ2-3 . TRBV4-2 CASSQVNGTHTDTQYF
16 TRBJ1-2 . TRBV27 CASLYLTGAIDYGYTF
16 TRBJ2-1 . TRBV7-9 CASSLPTSREHNEQFF
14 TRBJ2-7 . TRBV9 CASSGKLTKGEQYF
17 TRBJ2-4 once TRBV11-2 CASSLGRLGVAKNIQYF
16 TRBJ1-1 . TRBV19 CASSLTSLTGRTEAFF
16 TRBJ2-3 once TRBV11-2 CASSLLRAGEADTQYF
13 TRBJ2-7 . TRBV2 CASSEGPAYEQYF
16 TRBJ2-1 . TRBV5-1 CASSDWDLRGYNEQFF
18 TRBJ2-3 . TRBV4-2 CASSQGPPGLASSDTQYF
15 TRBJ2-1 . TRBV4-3 CASSQSKGFYNEQFF
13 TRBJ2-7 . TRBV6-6 CASIEGTSYEQYF
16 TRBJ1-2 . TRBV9 CASRVGGHDWNYGYTF
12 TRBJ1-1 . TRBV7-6 CASSPNGDEAFF
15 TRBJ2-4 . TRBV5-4 CASSPGGGDRNIQYF
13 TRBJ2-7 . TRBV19 CASSMSVTYEQYF
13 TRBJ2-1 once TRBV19 CASSIDYAAEQFF
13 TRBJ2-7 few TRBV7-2 CASSSGPWWEQYF
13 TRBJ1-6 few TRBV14 CASSQLQGSPLHF